The next 5 T cell receptor beta chains were all read from a single sample in a study of regulatory T cells in long-lasting Graves disease. Investigators prepared the TCR beta libraries by applying iRepertoire HTBI primers and Arm-PCR of CDR3 regions. TCRdb redid the calling of the multiplex PCR reads with MiXCR, one entry per CDR3 protein. Of some 320,000 distinct CDR3 sequences listed, 18% were seen once; the top ten hold roughly 35%. Documented time point: newly diagnosed GD, antithyroid drugs for less than 3 months. The TCR library was prepared using RNA isolated from PBMCs. The starting material was peripheral blood mononuclear cells (PBMCs), obtained at new diagnosis, from a patient treated with antithyroid drugs. These receptors all come from a female donor with Graves disease.

J is TRBJ2-3 and V is TRBV6-1; weak D call: TRBD2 (5 bases). The V and J ends lost 4 bases and 2 bases respectively, with 16 bases between them. Germline V gene sequence: CDR1 MNHNS, CDR2 SASEGT. This CDR3 is built from 16 residues. The CDR3 coding sequence is TGTGCCAGCAGTGCCGGGTCGCGGCGGGTCACAGATACGCAGTATTTT. Translating it yields CASSAGSRRVTDTQYF.

This clonotype occurred many times. The chain joins TRBV29-1 to TRBJ1-1; D not resolved. CDR3 size: 10 residues. Germline V gene sequence: CDR1 SQVTM, CDR2 ANQGSEA. Between the trimmed V and J ends, which lost 6 bases and 3 bases, there was a span of 5 bases. CDR3 sequence (DNA): TGCAGCGTCCTCCACACTGAAGCTTTCTTT. Its translation is CSVLHTEAFF.

About this clonotype: Just one base apart from a much larger clone, this may be a read error. The chain recombines TRBV7-2 with TRBJ2-7; 8 positions agree with TRBD2. The V segment lost 0 bases and the J segment 4 bases; nucleotides outside the gene matches: 5. The germline gives CDR1 SGHTA, CDR2 FQGNSA. This CDR3 comprises 15 residues. CDR3 nucleotides: TGTGCCAGCAGCTTAGCTGCGGGAGGCCATTACGAGCAGTACTTC. It specifies CASSLAAGGHYEQYF.

This clonotype was detected many times. V is TRBV29-1 and J is TRBJ2-1; D remains unclear. Germline V gives CDR1 SQVTM, CDR2 ANQGSEA. The CDR3 consists of 14 residues. V lost 3 bases and J 5 bases, leaving 14 bases between the germline ends. DNA for the CDR3: TGCAGCGTTGAGCACGGGTTCGGTAACAATGAGCAGTTCTTC. This codes for CSVEHGFGNNEQFF.

The rearrangement uses TRBV3-1 and TRBJ1-5, with D possibly being TRBD1 (6 bases). The CDR3 is 14 amino acids. Between the trimmed V and J ends, which lost 1 base and 7 bases, there was a span of 11 bases. Germline assignment: CDR1 LGHDT and CDR2 YNNKEL (reference sequence). CDR3 sequence reads: CASSQGGAAQPQHF. In DNA form, the CDR3 reads TGTGCCAGCAGCCAAGGGGGGGCAGCCCAGCCCCAGCATTTT.